This TCR beta chain was profiled in a study of CD8 T cells in Susac syndrome. Bulk CD8+ and CD4+ cells came from magnetic negative isolation; CD8+ TEMRA by FACS. The CDR3 covers 13 residues. V was shortened by 0 bases and J by 6 bases, with 7 bases between the two germline ends. Per germline, CDR1 LGHDT and CDR2 YNNKEL (reference sequence). Random hexamers primed reverse transcription of roughly 0.5 to 1 ug RNA. TCRdb reanalysed the immunoSEQ multiplex PCR reads using MiXCR and keeps one entry per CDR3 protein. The sample yields tens of thousands of distinct CDR3 sequences, 85% to 95% seen once. This sequence originates from a human donor with Susac syndrome. The sample comprised CD4+ T cells from PBMCs. The V gene is TRBV3-1, the J gene TRBJ2-3; possibly TRBD1 for D (5 bases). The DNA for the CDR3 is TGTGCCAGCAGCCAAGAAGCAGGGGATACGCAGTATTTT. It specifies CASSQEAGDTQYF.